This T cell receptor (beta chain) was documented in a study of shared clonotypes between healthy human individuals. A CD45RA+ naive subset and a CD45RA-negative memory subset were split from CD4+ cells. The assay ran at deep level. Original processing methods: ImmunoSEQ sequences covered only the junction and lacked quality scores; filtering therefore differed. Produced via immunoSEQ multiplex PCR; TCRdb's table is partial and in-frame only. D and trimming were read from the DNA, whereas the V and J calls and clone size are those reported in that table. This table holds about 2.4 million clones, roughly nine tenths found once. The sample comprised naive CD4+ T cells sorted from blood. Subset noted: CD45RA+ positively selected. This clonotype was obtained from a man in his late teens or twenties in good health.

This CDR3 reads CASSTDSRGELFF. For the CDR3, the DNA is TGTGCCAGCAGTACGGACAGTCGAGGGGAGCTGTTTTTT. The V call is TRBV6-6, the J call TRBJ2-2, with D maybe TRBD1 (6 bases). Trimming removed 5 bases from V and 8 bases from J, with 12 bases in between. Germline V CDR1 and CDR2: MNHNY, SVGAGI (reference sequence). The CDR3 has 13 amino acids.